This T cell receptor beta chain emerged from a study of monozygotic twins with inflammatory bowel disease. Germline values: CDR1 KGHDR, CDR2 SFDVKD. CDR3 length equals 15 residues. Donors each gave approximately 2.5 ml of blood. The input for each TCR library was roughly 3,800 ng of total RNA. For each CDR3 protein, TCRdb gives one entry from its re-call of the 5' RACE reads, without DNA. The sample yields over 350,000 distinct CDR3 sequences, of which the top ten take up 2.6%. The receptor's source is a human donor with ulcerative colitis or Crohn's disease, or a healthy co-twin of an affected twin (not recorded which). The V gene is TRBV24-1, the J gene TRBJ1-5; with no DNA, the TCRdb D assignment of TRBD1 cannot be verified. The sequencing sample was made of blood. CDR3 in amino acids: CATSDNRDRHQPQHF.